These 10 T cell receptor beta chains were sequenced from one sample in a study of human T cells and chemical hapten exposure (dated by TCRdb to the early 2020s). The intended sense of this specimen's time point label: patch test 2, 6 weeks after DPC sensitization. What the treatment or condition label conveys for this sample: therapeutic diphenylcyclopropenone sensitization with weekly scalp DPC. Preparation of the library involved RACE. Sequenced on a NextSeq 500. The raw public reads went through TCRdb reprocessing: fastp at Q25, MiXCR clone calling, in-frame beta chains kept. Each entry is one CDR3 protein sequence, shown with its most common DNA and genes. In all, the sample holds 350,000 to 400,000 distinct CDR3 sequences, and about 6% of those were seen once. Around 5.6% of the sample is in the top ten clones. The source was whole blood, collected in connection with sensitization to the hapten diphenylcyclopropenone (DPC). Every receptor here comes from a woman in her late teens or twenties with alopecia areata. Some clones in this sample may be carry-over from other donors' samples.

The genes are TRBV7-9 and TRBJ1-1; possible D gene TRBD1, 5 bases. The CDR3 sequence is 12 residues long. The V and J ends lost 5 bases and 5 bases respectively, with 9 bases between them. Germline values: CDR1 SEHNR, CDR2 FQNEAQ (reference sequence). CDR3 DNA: TGTGCCAGCAGCCGAGGGACGACTGAAGCTTTCTTT. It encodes CASSRGTTEAFF.

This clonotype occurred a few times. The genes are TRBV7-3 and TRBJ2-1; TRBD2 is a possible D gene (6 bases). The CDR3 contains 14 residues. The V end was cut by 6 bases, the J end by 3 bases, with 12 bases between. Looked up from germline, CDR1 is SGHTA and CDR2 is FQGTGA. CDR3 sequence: CASSLRGNYNEQFF. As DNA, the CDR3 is TGTGCCAGCAGTCTTCGGGGGAACTACAATGAGCAGTTCTTC.

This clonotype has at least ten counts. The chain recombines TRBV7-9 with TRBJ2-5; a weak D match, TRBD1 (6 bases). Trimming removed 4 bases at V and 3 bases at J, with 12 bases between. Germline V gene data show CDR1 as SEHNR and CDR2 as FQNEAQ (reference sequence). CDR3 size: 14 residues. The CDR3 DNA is TGTGCCAGCAGCTCCCCGGCAGGGGAAGAGACCCAGTACTTC. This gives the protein CASSSPAGEETQYF.

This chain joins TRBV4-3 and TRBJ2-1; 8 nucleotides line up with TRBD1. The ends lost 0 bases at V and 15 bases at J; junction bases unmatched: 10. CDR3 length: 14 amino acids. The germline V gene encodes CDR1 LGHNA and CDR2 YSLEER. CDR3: CASSQEEGRGLLFF. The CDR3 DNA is TGCGCCAGCAGCCAAGAGGAGGGCAGGGGGCTTTTGTTCTTC.

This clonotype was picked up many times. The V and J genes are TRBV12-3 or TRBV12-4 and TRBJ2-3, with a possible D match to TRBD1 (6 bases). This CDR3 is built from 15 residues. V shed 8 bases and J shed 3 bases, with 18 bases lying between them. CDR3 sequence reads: CASAFEGGVTDTQYF. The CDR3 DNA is TGTGCCAGCGCATTCGAAGGGGGAGTGACAGATACGCAGTATTTT.

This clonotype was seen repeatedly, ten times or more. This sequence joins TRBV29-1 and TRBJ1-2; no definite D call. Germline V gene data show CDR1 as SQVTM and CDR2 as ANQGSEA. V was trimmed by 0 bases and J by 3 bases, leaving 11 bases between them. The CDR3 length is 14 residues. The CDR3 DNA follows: TGCAGCGTTGAAGATCGAGATGCGGACTATGGCTACACCTTC. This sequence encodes CSVEDRDADYGYTF. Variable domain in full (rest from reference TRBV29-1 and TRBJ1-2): SAVISQKPSRDICQRGTSLTIQCQVDSQVTMMFWYRQQPGQSLTLIATANQGSEATYESGFVIDKFPISRPNLTFSTLTVSNMSPEDSSIYLCSVEDRDADYGYTFGSGTRLTVV.

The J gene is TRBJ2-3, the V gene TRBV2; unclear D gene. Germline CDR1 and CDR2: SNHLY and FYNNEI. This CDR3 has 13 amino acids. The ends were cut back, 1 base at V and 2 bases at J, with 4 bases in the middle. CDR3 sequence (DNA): TGTGCCAGCAGTGAAGACTTCACAGATACGCAGTATTTT. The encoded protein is CASSEDFTDTQYF.

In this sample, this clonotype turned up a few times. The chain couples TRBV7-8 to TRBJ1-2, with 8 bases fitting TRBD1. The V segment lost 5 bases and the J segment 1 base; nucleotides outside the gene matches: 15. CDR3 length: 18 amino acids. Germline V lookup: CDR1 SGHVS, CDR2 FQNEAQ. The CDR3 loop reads CASSPPGRGRRSNYGYTF. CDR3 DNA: TGTGCCAGCAGCCCACCGGGCAGGGGGCGCAGGAGTAACTATGGCTACACCTTC.

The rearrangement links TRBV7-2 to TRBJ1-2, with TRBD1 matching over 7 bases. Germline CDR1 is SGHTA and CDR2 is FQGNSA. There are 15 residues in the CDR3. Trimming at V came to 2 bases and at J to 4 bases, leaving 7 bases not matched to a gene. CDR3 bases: TGTGCCAGCAGCTTATACACAGGGGAGGGCTATGGCTACACCTTC. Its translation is CASSLYTGEGYGYTF.

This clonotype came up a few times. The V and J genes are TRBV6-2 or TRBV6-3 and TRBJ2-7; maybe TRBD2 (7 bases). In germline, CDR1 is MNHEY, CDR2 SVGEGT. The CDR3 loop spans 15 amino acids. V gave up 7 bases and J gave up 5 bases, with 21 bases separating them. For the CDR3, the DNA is TGTGCCAGCAACCGAGCGGGACAAGGAGTTAACGAGCAGTACTTC. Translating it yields CASNRAGQGVNEQYF.